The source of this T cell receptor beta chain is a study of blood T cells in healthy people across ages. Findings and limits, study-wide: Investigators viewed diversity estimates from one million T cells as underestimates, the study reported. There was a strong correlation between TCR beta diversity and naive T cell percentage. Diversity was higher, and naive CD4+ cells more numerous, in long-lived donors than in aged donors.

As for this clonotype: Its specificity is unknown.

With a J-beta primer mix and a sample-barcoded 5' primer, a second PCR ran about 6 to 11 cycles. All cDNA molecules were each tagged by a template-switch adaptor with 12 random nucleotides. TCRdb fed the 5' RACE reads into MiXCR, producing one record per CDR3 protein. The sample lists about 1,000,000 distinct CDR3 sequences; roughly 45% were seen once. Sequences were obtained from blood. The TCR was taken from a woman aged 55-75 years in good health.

The CDR3 coding sequence is TGTGCCACCAGCAGGGCTCCGGGGCTAGCGGTTCTGGACGGGACCCAGTACTTC. Protein sequence: CATSRAPGLAVLDGTQYF. The chain combines TRBV15 with TRBJ2-5; 7 bases are shared with TRBD2. Germline V CDR1 and CDR2: LNHNV, YYDKDF (reference sequence). After removal of 3 bases from V and 7 bases from J, the junction contained 20 bases not matched to a gene. The CDR3 spans 18 residues.